These 3 T cell receptor beta chains originate from one sample sequenced in a study of T cell repertoires in cytomegalovirus infection. TCRdb reanalysed the reads using MiXCR and keeps one entry per CDR3 protein. The sample includes a few hundred thousand distinct CDR3 sequences, roughly 9.5% of them seen just once. The sequencing input was PBMCs. The source of these receptors is a human donor in good health (CMV status not recorded). Some clones in this sample may be carry-over from other donors' samples.

The chain has TRBV4-1 and TRBJ1-2, with TRBD1 matching over 9 bases. The CDR3 sequence is 16 residues long. CDR1 MGHRA and CDR2 YSYEKL come from the germline V gene. With 4 bases clipped from V and 8 bases from J, the junction kept 14 bases outside the gene matches. The CDR3 loop reads CASSPPGTGMLSGYTF. CDR3 DNA sequence: TGCGCCAGCAGCCCCCCCGGGACAGGGATGTTAAGCGGCTACACCTTC.

In its sample, this clonotype was seen many times. This chain uses TRBV7-2 with TRBJ2-7, with D perhaps matching TRBD2 (7 bases). Germline V gives CDR1 SGHTA, CDR2 FQGNSA. Trimming removed 1 base at V and 1 base at J, with 14 bases between. The length of the CDR3 is 16 residues. The CDR3 reads CASSLGGGGRSYEQYF. DNA of the CDR3: TGTGCCAGCAGCTTAGGGGGGGGCGGGAGATCCTACGAGCAGTACTTC.

This chain uses TRBV15 with TRBJ1-5, with D perhaps TRBD1 (5 bases). V shed 7 bases and J shed 8 bases, with 18 bases lying between them. Germline V lookup: CDR1 LNHNV, CDR2 YYDKDF (reference sequence). This CDR3 has 14 residues. CDR3 loop: CATNAGRSKKPQHF. For the CDR3, the DNA is TGTGCCACCAACGCGGGACGGAGCAAGAAGCCCCAGCATTTT.